This T cell receptor (beta chain) derives from a study of graft-versus-host responses after intestinal transplantation (dated by TCRdb to the early 2020s). For context, the study as a whole: Multivisceral, liver-intestinal, or isolated intestinal transplants were received by the recipients. A peak of at least 4% donor T cells among recipient peripheral blood mononuclear cells was the definition used for donor T cell macrochimerism. All recipients received anti-thymocyte globulin induction followed by maintenance tacrolimus and steroids for around three years. Rather than going through the commercial service, samples from a few later patients were sequenced in-house on an Illumina MiSeq and processed with MiXCR. To identify alloreactive clones, pre-transplant mixed lymphocyte reaction products were sequenced and compared with unstimulated pre-transplant donor and recipient T cells. Of the 20 to 25 intestinal transplant recipients enrolled in the cohort, one of whom was a retransplant, a few patients without pretransplant specimens were excluded. Graft-versus-host and host-versus-graft alloreactive T cell clones were tracked in the graft, circulation and bone marrow after intestinal transplantation using bulk TCR-beta CDR3 sequencing. On the study overall, not on this receptor specifically: The relatively low number and heterogeneity of intestinal transplant patients limited the conclusions. Early after transplant, peak levels of circulating GvH clones were found to be associated with declines in HvG clones. GvH clones were detected in recipient bone marrow, and some appeared earlier in ileal mucosa or blood, consistent with an intestinal mucosal origin. High GvH to HvG T cell clonal ratios were observed in the allografts of patients with donor T cell macrochimerism.

According to the study, the label for this sample's time point signals: cells obtained before transplantation from donor or recipient. CD3+CD4+ and CD3+CD8+ populations were FACS-sorted from unstimulated pre-transplant donor and recipient cells taken from spleen or lymph nodes. Compared with germline, V lacks 7 bases and J lacks 1 base; bases without a gene match: 3. Spanning cysteine to phenylalanine, the CDR3 consists of 13 amino acids. Here the CDR3 DNA is all that survives: 39 bases in frame from base 1. CDR1 and CDR2, looked up from the germline V gene, are ENHRY and SYGVKD. This clone was recorded a few times. It has no known antigen specificity. Per-nucleotide qualities are absent, and no much larger clonotype sits a single base away. Library preparation employed the immunoSEQ multiplex PCR assay. For most patients, genomic DNA was isolated with the Qiagen DNeasy Blood and Tissue Kit and shipped frozen to Adaptive Biotechnologies for TCR sequencing. High-throughput TCR-beta CDR3 sequencing of genomic DNA from most patients was performed by Adaptive Biotechnologies. The paper's data handling went like this. Adaptive's ImmunoSEQ software supplied the TCR sequencing data for around 19 patients, while MiXCR and VDJtools were used to process a few other patients. To correct CD4 versus CD8 sorting errors, sequences present in both subsets at a frequency ratio below 5:1 were removed. Because the origin of CDR3 nucleotide sequences shared between donor and recipient could not be assigned, those sequences were removed. To count as alloreactive, a clone needed at least 2-fold expansion over unstimulated cells and a minimum CFSE-low frequency of 0.002% (template counts) or 0.001% (read counts). A clone was considered mappable if detected in the sequenced pre-transplant spleen, lymph node, or MLR CFSE-low populations of the donor or recipient. The cumulative frequency of alloreactive clones was calculated as a percentage of all sequences, weighted by copy number. In TCRdb, the immuneACCESS table is reduced to in-frame sequences with V and J assigned. These tables do not hold every clone; where another copy was compared, an unresolved V gene accounts for under half, and the others remain unexplained. The D gene and trimming were derived from the DNA, and the V and J assignments and clone size from that table. The sample table shows about 59,000 clones, and around 93% are seen once. The ten largest clones take up about 0.38% of the sample.

The receptor was isolated from a human donor who was the organ donor for an intestinal transplant. The rearrangement joined TRBV10-3 to TRBJ1-1, and 7 junction bases match TRBD1. Sequenced material: unstimulated CD4+ T cells sorted from spleen or lymph node cells, taken before transplant. The bases read TGTGCCATCAATCGGGACAGGAACACTGAAGCTTTCTTT. Its protein product is CAINRDRNTEAFF.